The 9 T cell receptor beta chains below were found in one sample sequenced in a study of response to subunit inactivated influenza vaccine. From the RT-PCR reads, TCRdb called clonotypes with MiXCR, one entry per CDR3 protein. This table holds roughly 570,000 distinct CDR3 sequences, 11% to 15% found once. This specimen consisted of PBMCs from blood, obtained approximately 12 days after vaccination. These receptors were collected from a man in his forties or fifties who received an inactivated influenza vaccine.

The table lists this clonotype with a few counts. The rearrangement joins TRBV28 to TRBJ2-7, with D unclear. The V end lost 6 bases, the J end lost 3 bases, and 6 bases lay between the germline ends. The CDR3 is 11 amino acids. Germline CDR1 MDHEN, CDR2 SYDVKM. DNA for the CDR3: TGTGCCAGCAGAGACCACTACGAGCAGTACTTC. The encoded protein is CASRDHYEQYF.

This clonotype was seen ten or more times. The chain carries TRBV18 and TRBJ1-2; D uncertain. The CDR3 extends over 14 amino acids. Germline assignment: CDR1 KGHSH and CDR2 LQKENI. Deletions cut 2 bases from V and 0 bases from J, with 7 bases between. CDR3 sequence reads: CASSPVPTNYGYTF. CDR3 DNA sequence: TGTGCCAGCTCACCAGTGCCTACTAACTATGGCTACACCTTC.

The chain has TRBV18 and TRBJ2-1, with D possibly being TRBD1 or TRBD2 (5 bases each). Germline CDR1 KGHSH, CDR2 LQKENI. V gave up 3 bases and J gave up 0 bases, with 15 bases separating them. CDR3 length equals 17 residues. The CDR3 DNA follows: TGTGCCAGCTCACCCGTTCGTGGGGGTAACTCCTACAATGAGCAGTTCTTC. This codes for CASSPVRGGNSYNEQFF. The variable domain in full, completed from reference TRBV18 and TRBJ2-1, reads NAGVMQNPRHLVRRRGQEARLRCSPMKGHSHVYWYRQLPEEGLKFMVYLQKENIIDESGMPKERFSAEFPKEGPSILRIQQVVRGDSAAYFCASSPVRGGNSYNEQFFGPGTRLTVL.

This chain links TRBV20-1 with TRBJ1-5, with D unclear. Germline assignment: CDR1 DFQATT and CDR2 SNEGSKA (reference sequence). The CDR3 spans 11 residues. The germline V and J ends were trimmed by 4 bases and 5 bases, with 6 bases remaining between them. CDR3 amino acids: CSAKVDQPQHF. DNA for the CDR3: TGCAGTGCTAAGGTGGATCAGCCCCAGCATTTT.

This clonotype was counted between two and nine times. The rearrangement links TRBV3-1 to TRBJ1-1, with D unclear. This CDR3 has 12 residues. Germline V gene lookup returns CDR1 LGHDT and CDR2 YNNKEL (reference sequence). The ends were cut back, 4 bases at V and 4 bases at J, with 7 bases in the middle. The CDR3, as DNA: TGTGCCAGCAGCCGCGGGATCACTGAAGCTTTCTTT. This codes for CASSRGITEAFF.

CDR3 in DNA: TGTGCCACCAGCAGAGGGGACACGACTAATGAAAAACTGTTTTTT. Its protein is CATSRGDTTNEKLFF. V usage is TRBV15 and J usage is TRBJ1-4; D may be TRBD1 (6 bases). This CDR3 is 15 amino acids long. Deletions cut 1 base from V and 2 bases from J, with 8 bases between. The V gene's germline CDR1 is LNHNV and CDR2 YYDKDF (reference sequence). Full variable domain (outside the CDR3, taken from reference TRBV15 and TRBJ1-4): DAMVIQNPRYQVTQFGKPVTLSCSQTLNHNVMYWYQQKSSQAPKLLFHYYDKDFNNEADTPDNFQSRRPNTSFCFLDIRSPGLGDTAMYLCATSRGDTTNEKLFFGSGTQLSVL.

This clonotype was observed a few times. V is TRBV11-2 and J is TRBJ2-7; either TRBD1 or TRBD2 may fit D (5 bases each). The V end was cut by 5 bases, the J end by 2 bases, with 16 bases between. The CDR3 spans 15 residues. Germline CDR1 SGHAT, CDR2 FQNNGV. CDR3 in amino acids: CASSQGPTSAYEQYF. In DNA, the CDR3 is TGTGCCAGCAGCCAGGGACCCACTTCGGCCTACGAGCAGTACTTC. Full variable domain (missing parts from reference TRBV11-2 and TRBJ2-7): EAGVAQSPRYKIIEKRQSVAFWCNPISGHATLYWYQQILGQGPKLLIQFQNNGVVDDSQLPKDRFSAERLKGVDSTLKIQPAKLEDSAVYLCASSQGPTSAYEQYFGPGTRLTVT.

CDR3 residues: CASSQLWEGPSEQYF. The DNA of the CDR3 is TGTGCCAGCAGCCAATTGTGGGAGGGCCCGAGCGAGCAGTACTTC. This sequence joins TRBV14 and TRBJ2-7, with TRBD2 identical over 7 bases. The CDR3 length is 15 residues. Losses at the gene ends were 2 bases for V and 6 bases for J; bases not matched to a gene: 10. Looked up from germline, CDR1 is SGHDN and CDR2 is FVKESK.

The chain employs TRBV9 and TRBJ2-5; 8 positions agree with TRBD2. The CDR3 is made up of 14 amino acids. Germline lookup yields CDR1 SGDLS and CDR2 YYNGEE. The V gene end was trimmed by 2 bases and the J gene end by 5 bases; junction bases not matched to a gene: 5. CDR3 in amino acids: CASSVSGKGETQYF. The CDR3 DNA follows: TGTGCCAGCAGCGTTAGCGGGAAGGGGGAGACCCAGTACTTC.